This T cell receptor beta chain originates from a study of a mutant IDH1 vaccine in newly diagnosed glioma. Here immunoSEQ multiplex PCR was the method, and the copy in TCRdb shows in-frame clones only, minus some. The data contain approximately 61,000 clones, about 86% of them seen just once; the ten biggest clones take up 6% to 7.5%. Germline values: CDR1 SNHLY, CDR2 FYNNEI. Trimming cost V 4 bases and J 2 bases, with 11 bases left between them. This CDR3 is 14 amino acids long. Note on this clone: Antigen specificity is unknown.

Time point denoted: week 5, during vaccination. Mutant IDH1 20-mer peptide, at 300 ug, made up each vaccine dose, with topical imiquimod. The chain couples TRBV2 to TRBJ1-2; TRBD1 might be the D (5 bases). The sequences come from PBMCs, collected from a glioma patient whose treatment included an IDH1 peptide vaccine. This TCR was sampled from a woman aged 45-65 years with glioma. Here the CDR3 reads CASSVYDSNYGYTF. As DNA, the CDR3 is TGTGCCAGCAGTGTCTACGACAGCAACTATGGCTACACCTTC.